A single sample gave rise to the 23 T cell receptor beta chains below, sequenced in a study of Siglec-9 on CD8 T cells in melanoma. Assay: immunoSEQ multiplex PCR; the TCRdb copy retains only in-frame clones and omits some. The table records 36,000 or so clones, 65% to 85% of them present only once. Sequences were obtained from Siglec-9- CD8+ T cells sorted from blood. Receptors originate from a human donor in good health.

This chain uses TRBV4-1 with TRBJ1-5; D is uncertain. CDR1 MGHRA and CDR2 YSYEKL come from the germline V gene. The germline V and J ends were trimmed by 5 bases and 0 bases, with 11 bases remaining between them. CDR3 size: 15 residues. This chain's CDR3 is CASSSGRDSNQPQHF. The CDR3 nucleotides are TGCGCCAGCAGCTCAGGACGGGATAGCAATCAGCCCCAGCATTTT.

V usage is TRBV28 and J usage is TRBJ2-1, with 11 bases that match TRBD2. The junction had 8 bases not matched to a gene; V was cut back by 4 bases and J by 9 bases. The CDR3 contains 15 residues. From germline, CDR1 is MDHEN and CDR2 SYDVKM. CDR3 loop: CASSWGTSGYPEQFF. As DNA, the CDR3 is TGTGCCAGCAGTTGGGGGACTAGCGGATACCCTGAGCAGTTCTTC.

The V call is TRBV12-5, the J call TRBJ1-3; D may be TRBD1 (6 bases). Trimming shortened V by 3 bases and J by 4 bases, and 19 bases separated the two germline ends. Per the germline V gene, CDR1 is LGHNT and CDR2 is FRNRAP. This CDR3 comprises 17 residues. The chain's CDR3 is CASGLPATGITGNTIYF. CDR3 DNA sequence: TGTGCTAGTGGTTTACCCGCTACAGGGATAACGGGAAACACCATATATTTT.

CDR3 sequence reads: CASSFIENTEAFF. The DNA of the CDR3 is TGTGCCAGCAGTTTTATTGAAAACACTGAAGCTTTCTTT. The chain carries TRBV27 and TRBJ1-1; no definite D call. From germline, CDR1 is MNHEY and CDR2 SMNVEV (reference sequence). CDR3 length: 13 amino acids. Between the trimmed V and J ends, which lost 3 bases and 2 bases, there was a span of 7 bases.

The rearrangement joins TRBV2 to TRBJ2-5; tentative D call: TRBD1 (5 bases). V was trimmed by 7 bases and J by 3 bases, leaving 12 bases between them. The CDR3 is made up of 13 amino acids. CDR1 is SNHLY and CDR2 is FYNNEI in the germline V gene. CDR3 sequence reads: CASIAGIEETQYF. The CDR3 region has the DNA TGTGCCAGCATCGCAGGGATCGAAGAGACCCAGTACTTC.

This clone showed up just a few times. The J gene is TRBJ1-1, the V gene TRBV7-8; a possible D gene is TRBD1 (6 bases). Trimming shortened V by 3 bases and J by 2 bases, and 10 bases separated the two germline ends. Germline V gene sequence: CDR1 SGHVS, CDR2 FQNEAQ. This CDR3 spans 14 amino acids. CDR3 DNA sequence: TGTGCCAGCAGCTTCGTAGGGGGAAACACTGAAGCTTTCTTT. Its protein product is CASSFVGGNTEAFF.

The sample holds one count of this clone. The chain uses TRBV28 and TRBJ2-5, with a possible D match to TRBD2 (6 bases). Germline CDR1 is MDHEN and CDR2 is SYDVKM. CDR3 length: 16 residues. Trimming pared 7 bases from V and 0 bases from J, leaving 18 bases between. The CDR3 DNA reads TGTGCCAGCAAACAGGAGGGGCCAAAGTACCAAGAGACCCAGTACTTC. Its protein product is CASKQEGPKYQETQYF. Filled out from reference TRBV28 and TRBJ2-5, the complete variable domain reads DVKVTQSSRYLVKRTGEKVFLECVQDMDHENMFWYRQDPGLGLRLIYFSYDVKMKEKGDIPEGYSVSREKKERFSLILESASTNQTSMYLCASKQEGPKYQETQYFGPGTRLLVL.

The chain recombines TRBV7-9 with TRBJ2-7, with no clear D. Germline CDR1 reads SEHNR; CDR2 reads FQNEAQ (reference sequence). Trimming pared 5 bases from V and 0 bases from J, leaving 11 bases between. This CDR3 has 14 residues. CDR3 sequence (DNA): TGTGCCAGCAGCGCTGGCATCGGCTCCTACGAGCAGTACTTC. It is translated as CASSAGIGSYEQYF.

CDR3 nucleotide sequence: TGTGCCAGCAGCCCCCCGCTAGCGGGGATCACAGATACGCAGTATTTT. Protein sequence: CASSPPLAGITDTQYF. The chain combines TRBV2 with TRBJ2-3; TRBD2 matches at 9 bases. J was trimmed by 2 bases and V by 6 bases; bases with no gene match: 9. The CDR3 consists of 16 residues. Germline V CDR1 and CDR2: SNHLY, FYNNEI. The variable domain in full, with the rest retrieved from reference TRBV2 and TRBJ2-3, is EPEVTQTPSHQVTQMGQEVILRCVPISNHLYFYWYRQILGQKVEFLVSFYNNEISEKSEIFDDQFSVERPDGSNFTLKIRSTKLEDSAMYFCASSPPLAGITDTQYFGPGTRLTVL.

The chain employs TRBV5-4 and TRBJ2-1; 11 bases are shared with TRBD2. The germline V gene encodes CDR1 SGHNT and CDR2 YYREEE (reference sequence). The CDR3 spans 13 residues. The V segment lost 3 bases and the J segment 8 bases; nucleotides outside the gene matches: 1. The CDR3: CASSSTSGDEQFF. CDR3 DNA: TGTGCCAGCAGCTCGACTAGCGGGGATGAGCAGTTCTTC.

The chain employs TRBV28 and TRBJ1-4, with D perhaps TRBD1 (5 bases). Trimming took off 6 bases at V and 0 bases at J, with 26 bases between the two ends. The CDR3 sequence is 20 residues long. The germline V gene has CDR1 MDHEN and CDR2 SYDVKM. The CDR3 bases are TGTGCCAGCAGCTGGGGCACGGGCGGACACACCTCTGCAACTAATGAAAAACTGTTTTTT. It encodes CASSWGTGGHTSATNEKLFF.

The table lists this clone with a few counts. This chain's CDR3 is CATRTNTEAFF. Written as DNA, the CDR3 is TGCGCCACCCGCACGAACACTGAAGCTTTCTTT. J is TRBJ1-1 and V is TRBV10-2, with D hard to call. V lost 10 bases and J 1 base, leaving 7 bases between the germline ends. The germline V gene encodes CDR1 WSHSY and CDR2 SAAADI. CDR3 length: 11 amino acids.

V gene TRBV15 combines with J gene TRBJ1-3; D might be TRBD1 (6 bases). Germline CDR1 is LNHNV and CDR2 is YYDKDF (reference sequence). The CDR3 totals 15 residues. V was trimmed by 7 bases and J by 4 bases, leaving 17 bases between them. CDR3 amino acids: CATTSEGGSGNTIYF. The CDR3 nucleotides read TGTGCCACCACCTCAGAGGGGGGGTCAGGAAACACCATATATTTT.

CDR3 bases: TGTGCCAGCAGTTACCCGAGGAGAGGGCGGGACACTGAAGCTTTCTTT. Its protein is CASSYPRRGRDTEAFF. The chain couples TRBV6-5 to TRBJ1-1; D is unresolved. V shed 2 bases and J shed 3 bases, with 16 bases lying between them. Germline lookup yields CDR1 MNHEY and CDR2 SVGAGI. This CDR3 contains 16 residues.

The rearrangement joins TRBV28 to TRBJ2-5; D remains unclear. Trimming took off 6 bases at V and 5 bases at J, with 16 bases between the two ends. This CDR3 has 14 amino acids. Looked up from germline, CDR1 is MDHEN and CDR2 is SYDVKM. CDR3 nucleotide sequence: TGTGCCAGCAGCCCTAGTCGACCCCTGGAGACCCAGTACTTC. This gives the protein CASSPSRPLETQYF. Variable domain in full (rest from reference TRBV28 and TRBJ2-5): DVKVTQSSRYLVKRTGEKVFLECVQDMDHENMFWYRQDPGLGLRLIYFSYDVKMKEKGDIPEGYSVSREKKERFSLILESASTNQTSMYLCASSPSRPLETQYFGPGTRLLVL.

This clone was picked up a small number of times. The V call is TRBV27, the J call TRBJ1-1, with a tentative D call TRBD1 (5 bases). This CDR3 spans 16 amino acids. The V and J ends lost 3 bases and 0 bases respectively, with 14 bases between them. Germline CDR1 is MNHEY and CDR2 is SMNVEV (reference sequence). In DNA form, the CDR3 reads TGTGCCAGCAGTTTGAGGCCGTCGACAGTGAACACTGAAGCTTTCTTT. As protein: CASSLRPSTVNTEAFF.

The V and J genes are TRBV27 and TRBJ2-2; 11 bases fit TRBD2. Germline V CDR1 and CDR2: MNHEY, SMNVEV (reference sequence). V lost 5 bases to trimming and J lost 9 bases; unmatched junction nucleotides: 8. The CDR3 runs 15 residues. The CDR3 loop reads CASSALLAGGRELFF. The CDR3, as DNA: TGTGCCAGCAGTGCCCTGCTAGCGGGAGGCCGGGAGCTGTTTTTT.

This chain links TRBV4-1 with TRBJ2-2; TRBD1 matches 7 bases. The V gene end was trimmed by 6 bases and the J gene end by 0 bases; junction bases not matched to a gene: 4. Germline CDR1 is MGHRA and CDR2 is YSYEKL. The CDR3 has 15 residues. CDR3 sequence (DNA): TGCGCCAGCAGTGACAGGGACCCGAACACCGGGGAGCTGTTTTTT. Its protein is CASSDRDPNTGELFF.

This clone has just a few counts. This sequence joins TRBV5-6 and TRBJ1-5, with TRBD1 matching 8 bases. This CDR3 contains 14 residues. Trimming at V came to 1 base and at J to 6 bases, leaving 3 bases not matched to a gene. In germline, CDR1 is SGHDT, CDR2 YYEEEE. CDR3 in DNA: TGTGCCAGCAGCTTGCAGGGGGCCGGTCAGCCCCAGCATTTT. Its translation is CASSLQGAGQPQHF. The full variable domain, completed using reference TRBV5-6 and TRBJ1-5, is DAGVTQSPTHLIKTRGQQVTLRCSPKSGHDTVSWYQQALGQGPQFIFQYYEEEERQRGNFPDRFSGHQFPNYSSELNVNALLLGDSALYLCASSLQGAGQPQHFGDGTRLSIL.

Turning to this clone: The same CDR3 is also encoded by other DNA sequences in this sample. The genes are TRBV7-9 and TRBJ1-4; perhaps TRBD1 as D (6 bases). Germline values: CDR1 SEHNR, CDR2 FQNEAQ (reference sequence). V gave up 5 bases and J gave up 7 bases, with 17 bases separating them. The CDR3 consists of 15 residues. CDR3 nucleotide sequence: TGTGCCAGCAGCCGGGGGCGGGGGGCCGGTGAAAAACTGTTTTTT. Its protein product is CASSRGRGAGEKLFF.

The chain is built from TRBV11-2 and TRBJ2-2; no definite D call. V was clipped by 3 bases and J by 6 bases, with 8 bases between them. Germline values: CDR1 SGHAT, CDR2 FQNNGV. The CDR3 runs 13 residues. For the CDR3, the DNA is TGTGCCAGCAGCTTTACGGGTCCCGGGGAGCTGTTTTTT. Translated: CASSFTGPGELFF.

The rearrangement uses TRBV19 and TRBJ2-5, with no clear D. The V and J ends lost 11 bases and 5 bases respectively, with 9 bases between them. The CDR3 covers 10 residues. Per the germline V gene, CDR1 is LNHDA and CDR2 is SQIVND (reference sequence). The CDR3 nucleotides are TGTGCCGGCAATCCGGAGACCCAGTACTTC. Its protein is CAGNPETQYF.

This clone was seen just once. The V gene is TRBV7-3, the J gene TRBJ2-1, with D possibly TRBD2 on 6 matching bases. Germline V lookup: CDR1 SGHTA, CDR2 FQGTGA. Trimming cost V 5 bases and J 5 bases, with 19 bases left between them. CDR3 size: 16 residues. CDR3 in DNA: TGTGCCAGCAGCCTCCGCCTGGGACTGCAAGACAATGAGCAGTTCTTC. The encoded protein is CASSLRLGLQDNEQFF.